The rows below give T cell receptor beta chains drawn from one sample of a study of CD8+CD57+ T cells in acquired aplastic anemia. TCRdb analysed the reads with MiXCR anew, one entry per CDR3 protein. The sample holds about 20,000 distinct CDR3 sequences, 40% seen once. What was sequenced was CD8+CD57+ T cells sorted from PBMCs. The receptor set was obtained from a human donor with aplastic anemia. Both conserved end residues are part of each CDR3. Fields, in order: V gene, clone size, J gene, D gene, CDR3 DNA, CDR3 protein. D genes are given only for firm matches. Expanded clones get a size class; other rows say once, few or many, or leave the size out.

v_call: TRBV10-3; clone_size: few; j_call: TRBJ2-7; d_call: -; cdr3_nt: TGTGCCAGCAGTTACCGCGAGACCACTGAGGAGCAGTACTTC; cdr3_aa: CASSYRETTEEQYF
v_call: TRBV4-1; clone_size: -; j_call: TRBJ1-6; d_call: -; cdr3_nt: TGCGCCAGCAGCCAAGTTAGGCCCTCAAAGTTACCCCTCCACTTT; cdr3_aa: CASSQVRPSKLPLHF
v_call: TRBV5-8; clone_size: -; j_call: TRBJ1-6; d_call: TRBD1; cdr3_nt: TGTGCCAGCAGCTTGGTCTACAGGGGGCAAGAAAGGGATTCACCCCTCCACTTT; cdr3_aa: CASSLVYRGQERDSPLHF
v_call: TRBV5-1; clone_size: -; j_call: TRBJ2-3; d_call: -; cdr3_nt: TGCACCAGCAGCTTGCCCGGGGGGCGGTTCACAGATACGCAGTATTTT; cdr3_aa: CTSSLPGGRFTDTQYF
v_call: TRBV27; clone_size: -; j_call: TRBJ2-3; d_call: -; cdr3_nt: TGTGCCAGCAGTTCGGGGACAACTAGCACAGATACGCAGTATTTT; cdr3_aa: CASSSGTTSTDTQYF
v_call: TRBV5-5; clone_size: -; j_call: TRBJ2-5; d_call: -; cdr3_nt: TGTGCCAGCAGCTCTGGACAGAGGGAGACCCAGTACTTC; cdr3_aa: CASSSGQRETQYF
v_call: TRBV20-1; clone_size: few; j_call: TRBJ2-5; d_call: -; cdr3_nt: TGCAGTGCGAGCGATCTGATAAGGGTACAAGAGACCCAGTACTTC; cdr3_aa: CSASDLIRVQETQYF
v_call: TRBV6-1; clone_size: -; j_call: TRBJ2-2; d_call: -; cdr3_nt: TGTGCCAGCAAAAACAGGGGAGGGACCGGGGAGCTGTTTTTT; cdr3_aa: CASKNRGGTGELFF
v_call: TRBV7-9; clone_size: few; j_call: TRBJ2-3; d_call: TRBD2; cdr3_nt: TGTGCCAGCAGTCAGACTAGCGGGATGAGGTTGGTCGCAGATACGCAGTATTTT; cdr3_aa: CASSQTSGMRLVADTQYF
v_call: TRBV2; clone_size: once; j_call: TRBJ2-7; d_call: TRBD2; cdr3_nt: TGTGCCTGCAGTGAAAGGACTAGTTATCACGAGCAGTACTTC; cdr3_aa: CACSERTSYHEQYF
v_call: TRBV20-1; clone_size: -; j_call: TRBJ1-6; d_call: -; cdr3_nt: TGCAGTGCTAACAGCTCCTATAATTCACCCCTCCACTTT; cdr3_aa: CSANSSYNSPLHF
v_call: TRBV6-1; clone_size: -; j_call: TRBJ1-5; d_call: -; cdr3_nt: TGTGCCAGCAGTGTCGGACGGGATCAGCCCCAGCATTTT; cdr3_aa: CASSVGRDQPQHF
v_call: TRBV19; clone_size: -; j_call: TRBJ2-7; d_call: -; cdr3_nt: TGTGCCAGTAGTATTCTCAGCCAGGGACCGTACGAGCAGTACTTC; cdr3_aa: CASSILSQGPYEQYF
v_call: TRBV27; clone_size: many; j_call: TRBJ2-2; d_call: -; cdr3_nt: TGTGCCAGCAGTAAGCCGACCGGGGAGCTGTTTTTT; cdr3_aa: CASSKPTGELFF
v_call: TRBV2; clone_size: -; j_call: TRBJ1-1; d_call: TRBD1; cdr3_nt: TGTGCCAGCAGTCGGAACAGGGGCTGGGAAGCTTTCTTT; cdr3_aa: CASSRNRGWEAFF
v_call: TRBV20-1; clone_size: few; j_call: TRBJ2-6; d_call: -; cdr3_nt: TGCAGTGCTGGCGACTACTCTGGGGCCAACGTCCTGACTTTC; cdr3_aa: CSAGDYSGANVLTF
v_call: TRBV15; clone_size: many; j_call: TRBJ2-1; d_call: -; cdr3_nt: TGTGCCACCAGCAGAGACGGCGGACTAGAGGGGGACATGAGGGAGCAGTTCTTC; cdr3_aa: CATSRDGGLEGDMREQFF
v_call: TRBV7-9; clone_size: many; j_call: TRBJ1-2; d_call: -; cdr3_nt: TGTGCCAGCAGCCTCGACAGAGGGGCCCTCGGTGGCTACACCTTC; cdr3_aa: CASSLDRGALGGYTF
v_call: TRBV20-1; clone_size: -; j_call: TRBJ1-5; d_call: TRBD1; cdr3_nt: TGCAGTGCTAACCCGCGCTACAGGGGGATGGTTAGCAATCAGCCCCAGCATTTT; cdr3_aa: CSANPRYRGMVSNQPQHF
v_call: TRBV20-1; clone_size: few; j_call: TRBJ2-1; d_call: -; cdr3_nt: TGCAGTGCTAGAGATATTAACCCCCGGGAGCCATCCTACAATGAGCAGTTCTTC; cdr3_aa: CSARDINPREPSYNEQFF
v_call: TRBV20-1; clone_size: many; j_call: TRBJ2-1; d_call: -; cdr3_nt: TGCAGTGCTAAGAAGGTGAATGAGCAGTTCTTC; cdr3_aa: CSAKKVNEQFF
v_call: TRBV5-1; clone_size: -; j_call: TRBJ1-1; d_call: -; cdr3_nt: TGCGCCAGCACCCTGGGATCTGGCACTGAAGCTTTCTTT; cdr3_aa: CASTLGSGTEAFF
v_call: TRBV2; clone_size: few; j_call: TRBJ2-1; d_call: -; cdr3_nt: TGTGCCAGCAGTGAAGGTGGGTTAAGCTCCTACAATGAGCAGTTCTTC; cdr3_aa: CASSEGGLSSYNEQFF
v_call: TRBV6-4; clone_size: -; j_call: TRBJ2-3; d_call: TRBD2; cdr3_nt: TGTGCCAGCAGTGACTCTAGCGGGGGCGCAGATACGCAGTATTTT; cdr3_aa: CASSDSSGGADTQYF
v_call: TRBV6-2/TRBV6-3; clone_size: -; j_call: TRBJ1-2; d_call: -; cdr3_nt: TGTGCCAGCGGTTCCGGGGACGGATACTATGGCTACACCTTC; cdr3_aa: CASGSGDGYYGYTF
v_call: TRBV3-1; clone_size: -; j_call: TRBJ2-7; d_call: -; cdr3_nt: TGTGCCAGCAGCCCTGTTGGGGCGGGGTTGTACTTC; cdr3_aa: CASSPVGAGLYF
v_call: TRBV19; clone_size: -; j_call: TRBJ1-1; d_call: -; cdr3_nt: TGTGCCAGTAGTTCAGGGGTGGCGAACACTGAAGCTTTCTTT; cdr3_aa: CASSSGVANTEAFF
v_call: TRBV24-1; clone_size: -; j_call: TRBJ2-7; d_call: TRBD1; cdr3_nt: TGTGCCACCAGTGATCCTGGACAGGGAATCGACGAGCAGTACTTC; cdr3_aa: CATSDPGQGIDEQYF
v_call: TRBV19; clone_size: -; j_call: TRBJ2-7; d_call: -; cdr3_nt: TGTGCCAGTAGTACGGAGCTAGGGGGCTCCTACGAGCAGTACTTC; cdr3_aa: CASSTELGGSYEQYF
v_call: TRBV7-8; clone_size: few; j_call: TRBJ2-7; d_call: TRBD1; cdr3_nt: TGTGCCAGCACCCTGGGACAGGGCTCGCTACGCTACGAGCAGTACTTC; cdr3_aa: CASTLGQGSLRYEQYF
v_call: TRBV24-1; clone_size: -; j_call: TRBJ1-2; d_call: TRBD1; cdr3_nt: TGTGCCACCAGTGACCCCGGACAGGGACTCTATGGCTACACCTTC; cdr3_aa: CATSDPGQGLYGYTF
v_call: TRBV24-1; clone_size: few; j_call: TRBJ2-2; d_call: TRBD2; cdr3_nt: TGTGCCACCAGTCTTGCGGGAGGGAACACCGGGGAGCTGTTTTTT; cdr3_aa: CATSLAGGNTGELFF
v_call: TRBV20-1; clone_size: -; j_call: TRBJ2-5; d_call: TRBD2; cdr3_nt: TGCAGTGCTAGCAAACCGGGACTAGAATCAGAGACCCAGTACTTC; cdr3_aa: CSASKPGLESETQYF
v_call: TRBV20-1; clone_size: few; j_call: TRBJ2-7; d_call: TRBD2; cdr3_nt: TGCAGTGCTAGAGAGTTAGCGGGAGGGGGCGGGCAGTACTTC; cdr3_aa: CSARELAGGGGQYF
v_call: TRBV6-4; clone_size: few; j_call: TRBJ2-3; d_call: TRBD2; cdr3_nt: TGTGCCAGCAGTGAGCTAGGGACTAGCGGCACAGATACGCAGTATTTT; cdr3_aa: CASSELGTSGTDTQYF
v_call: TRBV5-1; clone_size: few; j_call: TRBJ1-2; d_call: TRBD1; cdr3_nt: TGCGCCAGCAGCCAAGGACAGGGAGATGGCTACACCTTC; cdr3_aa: CASSQGQGDGYTF
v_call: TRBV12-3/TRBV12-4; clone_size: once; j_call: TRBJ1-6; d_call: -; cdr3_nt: TGTGCCAGCAGTTTAGCTGAGACAGGCCTCCTCTCTAGTTCACCCCTCCACTTT; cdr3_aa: CASSLAETGLLSSSPLHF
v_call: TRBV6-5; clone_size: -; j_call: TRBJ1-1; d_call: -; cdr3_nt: TGTGCCAGCAGTTACTCACCCCGGACACTGCCCACTGAAGCTTTCTTT; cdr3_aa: CASSYSPRTLPTEAFF
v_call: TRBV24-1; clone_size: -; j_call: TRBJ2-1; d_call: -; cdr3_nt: TGTGCCACCAGTGATTTAAAGGGCGGCGGCGGCGGAGTCTCCTACAATGAGCAGTTCTTC; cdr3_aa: CATSDLKGGGGGVSYNEQFF
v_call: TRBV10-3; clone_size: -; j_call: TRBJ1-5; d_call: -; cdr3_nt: TGTGCCATCAGTGAGAGAATTGGGGGGTGGGCCAATCAGCCCCAGCATTTT; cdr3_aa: CAISERIGGWANQPQHF
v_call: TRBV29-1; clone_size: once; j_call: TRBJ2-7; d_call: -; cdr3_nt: TGCAGCATCTCCGGGGAGAGCTCCTACGAGCAGTACTTC; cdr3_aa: CSISGESSYEQYF
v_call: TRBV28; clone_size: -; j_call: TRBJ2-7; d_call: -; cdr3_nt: TGTGCCAGCAGTTTAACAGGGTTTAACTACGAGCAGTACTTC; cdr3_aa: CASSLTGFNYEQYF
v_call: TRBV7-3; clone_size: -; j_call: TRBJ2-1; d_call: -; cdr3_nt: TGTGCCAGCAGCTTAGCGCGGAGCTCCTACAATGAGCAGTTCTTC; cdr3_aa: CASSLARSSYNEQFF
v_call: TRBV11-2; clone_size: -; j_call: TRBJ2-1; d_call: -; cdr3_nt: TGTGCCAGCAGCTTAGGTCGGGGCTACAATGAGCAGTTCTTC; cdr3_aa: CASSLGRGYNEQFF
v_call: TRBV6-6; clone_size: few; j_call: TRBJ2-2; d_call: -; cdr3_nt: TGTGCCAGCAGTTGGGGAGGGGAGCTGTTTTTT; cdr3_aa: CASSWGGELFF
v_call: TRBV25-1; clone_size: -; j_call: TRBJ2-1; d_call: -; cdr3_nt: TGTGCCAGCAGTGAAGATCATGAGCAGTTCTTC; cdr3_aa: CASSEDHEQFF